This TCR beta chain was captured in a study of shared T cell receptors in the human thymus (dated by TCRdb to the early 2020s). About the investigation overall: The study investigated the way shared, self-reactive T-cell receptor alpha chains are produced in the human thymus.

The library was produced with the immunoSEQ multiplex PCR assay. TCRdb mirrors the immuneACCESS table, restricted to in-frame sequences. Some clones are absent from its copies; in checked studies, under half trace to an unresolved V gene, and the reason for the others is unknown. The table for this sample lists 640,000 or so clones; about 87% of them were counted only once. The ten largest clonotypes hold 0.0094% of the sample. Compared with germline, V lacks 4 bases and J lacks 4 bases; bases without a gene match: 3. The CDR3 goes from the cysteine to the phenylalanine over 16 residues. CDR3 DNA only is kept here, 48 bases in frame from base 1. Per the germline V gene, MGHDK is the CDR1 and SYGVNS is the CDR2. Points on this clone: Which antigen it targets is not known. No base-level quality is on record; no much larger clone is a single base apart.

The same sample was also studied in work on human thymus T cells. Reported in the second study: The donors were immunologically healthy infants in Finland who had open corrective cardiac surgery for congenital heart defects. Thymus tissue was collected as surgical resects that were removed during corrective cardiac surgery. Both the thymic and the peripheral blood repertoires appeared to show biased V and J gene segment usage. According to the related research, thymic TCR repertoires were highly overlapping among unrelated individuals. TCR alpha and beta repertoires from roughly 8 infant thymus samples and a few related peripheral blood samples were characterized in the study. The cohort included six male and a couple of female infants, with donor ages spanning 7 to 244 days. Thymocytes were released mechanically from tissue and stored at -70 °C as pellets of about 9-32 million cells. Genomic DNA was extracted from frozen cell pellets with a QIAsymphony instrument. TCRB and TCRAD loci were amplified from a standardized quantity of quality-controlled genomic DNA using the immunoSEQ multiplex PCR assay. The amplicons spanned the V(D)J region and were long enough to cover the CDR3 and allow V and J genes to be identified. Through the commercial immunoSEQ service, the amplicons were sequenced on an Illumina platform. Primer bias and sequencing errors were corrected as previously described, and TCRAD and TCRB were defined on the basis of the IMGT database. Repertoires were analysed with immunoSEQ Analyzer 3.0 and VDJTools, covering basic statistics, V/J segment usage, diversity estimates, rarefaction and pairwise overlap. Diversity was estimated using the Chao1, ChaoE, Efron-Thisted, Shannon and inverse Simpson indices, and was also estimated on datasets down-sampled to the size of the smallest sample. Repertoire overlap was assessed by strict matching of CDR3 nucleotide sequence, V gene and J gene, and clustering was done by Jaccard-based multidimensional scaling. On average, thymus samples yielded 810,000 or so unique TCRB clonotypes, whereas blood samples yielded 70,000 to 100,000.

The sequenced material came from thymocytes. The receptor comes from a boy under two years old with a congenital heart defect. Donor details come from another sample of the same person, matched by shared clones. The V and J genes are TRBV25-1 and TRBJ2-1, with TRBD2 matching 14 junction bases. CDR3 reads: CASSGLAGGIYNEQFF. The DNA is as follows: TGTGCCAGCAGTGGACTAGCGGGGGGGATATACAATGAGCAGTTCTTC.